The entry below describes one T cell receptor (beta chain). The antigen it binds to is not known. No qualities accompany the bases; no much larger clone lies one base away. This specimen comes from a study of blood T cell repertoires in COVID-19 (dated by TCRdb to 2018 to 2020). In the study overall: Samples from collaborators originated in the United States, Italy and Spain and spanned both the acute and convalescent phases of COVID-19. The material from the prospective study consisted of cDNA or gDNA derived from T cells, B-cell-depleted T cells, or PBMCs. Deeply sampled blood TCRbeta repertoires from subjects exposed to, actively infected with, or recovered from COVID-19 were included in the dataset. The repertoires were made available in a free public database intended to serve as a resource for research on the immune response to SARS-CoV-2. The samples were drawn from two sources: the first 160 participants of the ongoing ImmuneRACE study, and 1,254 subjects contributed by 6 global collaborators. Nearly every sample came with metadata listing a de-identified subject ID, COVID-19 status, age in years and sex. Where available, HLA class I and class II types were taken from metadata supplied by the sample provider and were not determined by assay-based typing. Results the study describes overall, beyond this receptor: The quantity of clinical and demographic metadata differed by source and by participant and was supplied without curation.

Whole blood was collected in K2EDTA tubes by collaborating institutions according to the institutions' own protocols. For TCRbeta analysis, collaborators shipped samples in one of three forms: frozen whole blood, isolated PBMCs, or DNA extracted from either of those sample types. The immunoSEQ Assay, a bias-controlled multiplex PCR, was used to amplify TCRbeta CDR3 regions from genomic DNA. Turning to the authors' computational methods: The number of nucleated cells in each sample was estimated from the amplification of reference gene primers within the assay. Sequence reads were collapsed and filtered to measure the absolute abundance of every unique TCRbeta CDR3 rearrangement. Productive Simpson clonality was computed per sample as the square root of Simpson's diversity index over productive rearrangements. The immuneACCESS repertoire file appears here via TCRdb, limited to in-frame rearrangements. These files lack a portion of the clones; in checked studies, under half of the deficit traces to unresolved V genes, and the cause of the others is not known. The D gene and trimming were derived from the DNA, and the V and J assignments and clone size from that table. In all, the sample holds about 220,000 clones, and approximately 91% of those were seen once. Of the sample, 0.72% falls within the top ten clones.

The germline V gene (reference sequence) specifies MNHEY as CDR1 and SMNVEV as CDR2. The CDR3 goes from the cysteine to the phenylalanine over 13 residues. Left in the record is the CDR3 DNA by itself, 39 bases read in frame from the first base. Trimming removed 5 bases from V and 2 bases from J, leaving 9 bases between the germline ends. Sequencing input: peripheral blood. The chain links TRBV27 with TRBJ1-2; the D gene assignment is ambiguous. The receptor was derived from a man aged 35-49 years with acute or convalescent COVID-19. This receptor has the CDR3 CASSPNINYGYTF. The base sequence is TGTGCCAGCAGTCCCAACATCAACTATGGCTACACCTTC.